The 26 T cell receptor beta chains given below trace back to one sample, sequenced in a study of identical twins. Each CDR3 protein is one row after TCRdb ran MiXCR on the 5' RACE reads. The sample records approximately 700,000 distinct CDR3 sequences, 18% being singletons. This sample also belongs to another study, concerning T cells expressing NK-cell markers.

Source material: PBMCs. The source of these receptors is a woman aged 18-30 years in good health.

The table lists this clonotype with a few counts. The chain carries TRBV13 and TRBJ2-7; D might be TRBD2 (7 bases). CDR1 and CDR2 from the germline V gene are PRHDT and FYEKMQ (reference sequence). The CDR3 consists of 15 residues. V shed 5 bases and J shed 2 bases, with 16 bases lying between them. In DNA, the CDR3 is TGTGCCAGCAGCAACACAGGGCGGGGGACCTACGAGCAGTACTTC. Translating it yields CASSNTGRGTYEQYF.

This clonotype has just a few counts. The J gene is TRBJ1-5, the V gene TRBV12-3 or TRBV12-4; D unclear. This CDR3 is 17 amino acids long. Trimming pared 0 bases from V and 0 bases from J, leaving 12 bases between. CDR3: CASSLALTQSSNQPQHF. The CDR3 DNA sequence: TGTGCCAGCAGTTTAGCGCTAACACAGAGTAGCAATCAGCCCCAGCATTTT.

The rearrangement joins TRBV7-9 to TRBJ2-3, with D possibly matching TRBD1 (5 bases). Germline-derived CDR1 and CDR2 are SEHNR and FQNEAQ (reference sequence). There are 16 residues in the CDR3. The V end lost 4 bases, the J end lost 2 bases, and 16 bases lay between the germline ends. Here the CDR3 reads CASSSPGRQFTDTQYF. CDR3 DNA: TGTGCCAGCAGCTCCCCGGGCCGACAGTTCACAGATACGCAGTATTTT.

V gene TRBV29-1 combines with J gene TRBJ2-3, with 8 bases matching TRBD1. V trimming: 6 bases; J trimming: 5 bases; junction bases outside the gene matches: 7. Germline V lookup: CDR1 SQVTM, CDR2 ANQGSEA. The CDR3 is 13 amino acids. The CDR3 DNA sequence: TGCAGCGTCCCCAGGGGGCAGGGAGATACGCAGTATTTT. Its protein product is CSVPRGQGDTQYF.

This clonotype showed up just a few times. A read error may produce the germline difference seen at one junction end. The rearrangement links TRBV7-2 to TRBJ2-2, with D possibly TRBD2 on 6 matching bases. The CDR3 has 14 residues. The germline V gene encodes CDR1 SGHTA and CDR2 FQGNSA. The CDR3 here is CASSLAVYTGELFF. The CDR3 DNA reads TGTGCCAGCAGTTTAGCGGTATACACCGGGGAGCTGTTTTTT.

The chain couples TRBV28 to TRBJ2-3; 10 bases line up with TRBD2. With V trimmed by 6 bases and J by 0 bases, 6 bases remained unmatched. Germline V gives CDR1 MDHEN, CDR2 SYDVKM. This CDR3 has 16 amino acids. For the CDR3, the DNA is TGTGCCAGCAGCGGACTAGCGGATACTAGCACAGATACGCAGTATTTT. Translation: CASSGLADTSTDTQYF.

The sample holds a few counts of this clonotype. This chain connects TRBV6-6 to TRBJ2-7; 8 nucleotides match TRBD1. The V and J ends lost 10 bases and 3 bases, in that order; junction bases with no gene match: 8. The germline gives CDR1 MNHNY, CDR2 SVGAGI (reference sequence). This CDR3 spans 13 amino acids. As DNA, the CDR3 is TGTGCCATCAAAACGGGACAGGACTACGAGCAGTACTTC. Translated: CAIKTGQDYEQYF.

Ten or more counts support this clonotype. The CDR3 protein is CASSGRAQPYEQYF. The CDR3, as DNA: TGTGCCAGCTCTGGGCGGGCGCAACCCTACGAGCAGTACTTC. The chain carries TRBV27 and TRBJ2-7; D is possibly TRBD2 (5 bases). Deletions cut 8 bases from V and 2 bases from J, with 16 bases between. Germline-derived CDR1 and CDR2 are MNHEY and SMNVEV (reference sequence). CDR3 length: 14 amino acids.

The table lists this clonotype with a few counts. The chain combines TRBV20-1 with TRBJ1-2; possibly TRBD1 for D (6 bases). The germline CDR1 and CDR2 sequences are DFQATT and SNEGSKA (reference sequence). Deletions cut 6 bases from V and 3 bases from J, with 17 bases between. The CDR3 totals 14 residues. The CDR3, as DNA: TGCAGTGCCCCCTCGGGGGGGCGAGACTATGGCTACACCTTC. This sequence encodes CSAPSGGRDYGYTF.

This clonotype was counted between two and nine times. V and J are TRBV10-3 and TRBJ2-3; D could derive from TRBD1 or TRBD2 (7 bases each). The CDR3 is made up of 13 amino acids. CDR1 is ENHRY and CDR2 is SYGVKD in the germline V gene. Trimming shortened V by 8 bases and J by 7 bases, and 16 bases separated the two germline ends. The DNA of the CDR3 is TGTGCCATCGCGTTACAGGGGACTAATACGCAGTATTTT. Its translation: CAIALQGTNTQYF.

This clonotype showed up many times. The rearrangement links TRBV7-2 to TRBJ2-7; 7 bases are shared with TRBD1. In germline, CDR1 is SGHTA, CDR2 FQGNSA. J was trimmed by 0 bases and V by 5 bases; bases with no gene match: 7. The CDR3 is 15 residues long. The CDR3 nucleotides are TGTGCCAGCAGCCTAATACAGGGGAGCTCCTACGAGCAGTACTTC. This encodes CASSLIQGSSYEQYF.

This clonotype was seen only a few times. The chain has TRBV10-1 and TRBJ2-7; D is possibly TRBD2 (6 bases). Germline CDR1 is WNHNN and CDR2 is SYGVQD (reference sequence). Trimming left V 5 bases short and J 3 bases short, with 14 bases between. The CDR3 has 14 residues. The CDR3 region is CASSRGTENYEQYF. In DNA form, the CDR3 reads TGCGCCAGCAGTCGCGGGACCGAAAACTACGAGCAGTACTTC.

Only a few counts were recorded for this clonotype. The rearrangement links TRBV20-1 to TRBJ1-1; 8 bases are shared with TRBD1. Germline lookup yields CDR1 DFQATT and CDR2 SNEGSKA (reference sequence). This CDR3 has 12 residues. Trimming took 5 bases from V and 4 from J; bases not matched to a gene: 3. This chain's CDR3 is CSAGQGVTEAFF. DNA of the CDR3: TGCAGTGCTGGACAGGGAGTCACTGAAGCTTTCTTT.

The genes are TRBV7-9 and TRBJ2-4; D possibly matches TRBD1 or TRBD2 (5 bases each). Trimming took 1 base from V and 3 from J, leaving 7 bases between them. This CDR3 is 14 amino acids long. Germline CDR1 reads SEHNR; CDR2 reads FQNEAQ (reference sequence). CDR3 region: CASSLGGGKNIQYF. The CDR3 coding sequence is TGTGCCAGCAGCTTAGGTGGGGGCAAAAACATTCAGTACTTC.

This sequence joins TRBV29-1 and TRBJ2-6; D is unclear. Germline CDR1 is SQVTM and CDR2 is ANQGSEA. The length of the CDR3 is 13 residues. Trimming took off 4 bases at V and 0 bases at J, with 4 bases between the two ends. The DNA of the CDR3 is TGCAGCGTTGGGGACTCTGGGGCCAACGTCCTGACTTTC. It encodes CSVGDSGANVLTF.

The chain employs TRBV20-1 and TRBJ2-5; weak D call: TRBD1 (6 bases). V lost 5 bases and J 4 bases, leaving 14 bases between the germline ends. The CDR3 has 13 residues. Germline V gene data show CDR1 as DFQATT and CDR2 as SNEGSKA (reference sequence). CDR3 residues: CSAFTGRGETQYF. The CDR3 nucleotides are TGCAGTGCTTTTACAGGGCGCGGAGAGACCCAGTACTTC.

This chain connects TRBV20-1 to TRBJ2-3; either TRBD1 or TRBD2 may supply D (5 bases each). Germline assignment: CDR1 DFQATT and CDR2 SNEGSKA (reference sequence). The CDR3 totals 14 residues. V was pared by 6 bases and J by 2 bases, with 15 bases between. The CDR3 spells CSAGPRGSTDTQYF. The CDR3 nucleotides read TGCAGTGCCGGACCTCGGGGCTCCACAGATACGCAGTATTTT.

This clonotype has only a few counts. The J gene is TRBJ1-3, the V gene TRBV24-1; a possible D gene is TRBD1 (5 bases). CDR3 length equals 15 residues. CDR1 KGHDR and CDR2 SFDVKD come from the germline V gene. The V end was cut by 9 bases, the J end by 7 bases, with 21 bases between. The CDR3 DNA sequence: TGTGCCACCGGAGTATTGAGGTGGGGCACCAACACCATATATTTT. Translated: CATGVLRWGTNTIYF.

This sequence joins TRBV29-1 and TRBJ2-1; 14 positions match TRBD2. Germline V gives CDR1 SQVTM, CDR2 ANQGSEA. Trimming took 8 bases from V and 8 from J; bases not matched to a gene: 8. The length of the CDR3 is 14 residues. CDR3 coding DNA: TGCAGCCCTAGAGGGGGACTAGCGGGAGATGAGCAGTTCTTC. Amino acid sequence: CSPRGGLAGDEQFF.

In this sample, this clonotype turned up a few times. The chain links TRBV7-9 to TRBJ2-7, with D tentatively TRBD2 (6 bases). V lost 2 bases to trimming and J lost 5 bases, with 13 bases between them. Per the germline V gene, CDR1 is SEHNR and CDR2 is FQNEAQ (reference sequence). The CDR3 has 14 residues. CDR3 in amino acids: CASSLPGDVDEQYF. DNA of the CDR3: TGTGCCAGCAGCTTACCGGGAGACGTGGACGAGCAGTACTTC.

The genes are TRBV10-3 and TRBJ1-5; weak D call: TRBD1 (5 bases). This CDR3 region has 12 residues. Germline V CDR1 and CDR2: ENHRY, SYGVKD. Trimming took off 4 bases at V and 7 bases at J, with 8 bases between the two ends. CDR3 sequence reads: CAISGGGQPQHF. The DNA for the CDR3 is TGTGCCATCAGTGGGGGGGGACAGCCCCAGCATTTT.

This clonotype was counted only a few times. The rearrangement links TRBV9 to TRBJ2-7; 7 bases match TRBD2. This CDR3 is 16 amino acids long. The trim removed 4 bases at V and 6 bases at J, leaving 16 bases unmatched. Germline V CDR1 and CDR2: SGDLS, YYNGEE. The CDR3 region has the DNA TGTGCCAGCAGCCTCGGTTGGGGCGGGAGTAATAGCGAGCAGTACTTC. Amino acid sequence: CASSLGWGGSNSEQYF.

This clonotype appeared many times. The J gene is TRBJ2-2, the V gene TRBV6-1, with D possibly TRBD1 on 6 matching bases. Per the germline V gene, CDR1 is MNHNS and CDR2 is SASEGT. The CDR3 is 14 amino acids. Trimming cost V 8 bases and J 4 bases, with 14 bases left between them. The CDR3 nucleotides are TGTGCCAGCTGGGGACAACACGTCACCGGGGAGCTGTTTTTT. Protein sequence: CASWGQHVTGELFF.

In its sample, this clonotype was seen a few times. The rearrangement joins TRBV5-1 to TRBJ1-4; D is uncertain. Germline CDR1 is SGHRS and CDR2 is YFSETQ. The V and J ends lost 2 bases and 7 bases respectively, with 6 bases between them. There are 12 residues in the CDR3. The CDR3 bases are TGCGCCAGCAGCTTTTCGGGTGAAAAACTGTTTTTT. It is translated as CASSFSGEKLFF.

The chain links TRBV20-1 to TRBJ2-1, with TRBD2 matching over 7 bases. J lost 4 bases, V lost 1 base, and 7 bases had no gene match. This CDR3 is built from 15 residues. CDR1 and CDR2 from the germline V gene are DFQATT and SNEGSKA (reference sequence). Here the CDR3 reads CSARGAGYPYNEQFF. The CDR3 region has the DNA TGCAGTGCTAGAGGAGCGGGGTATCCTTACAATGAGCAGTTCTTC.

This clonotype was counted between two and nine times. The V gene is TRBV3-1, the J gene TRBJ2-2; 8 bases line up with TRBD2. V lost 3 bases, J lost 2 bases, and 11 bases stayed unmatched. Per the germline V gene, CDR1 is LGHDT and CDR2 is YNNKEL (reference sequence). This CDR3 has 18 amino acids. CDR3 sequence reads: CASSQGRVREANTGELFF. The DNA for the CDR3 is TGTGCCAGCAGCCAGGGGAGGGTGCGGGAGGCCAACACCGGGGAGCTGTTTTTT.